The 25 T cell receptor beta chains given below trace back to one sample, sequenced in a study of T cell repertoires in cytomegalovirus infection. These receptors lack a known antigen. Each CDR3 protein gets one entry after TCRdb re-called the reads with MiXCR. The data show nearly 70,000 distinct CDR3 sequences, more than 20% seen once. The sequenced sample consisted of PBMCs, sequenced either directly or after in vitro stimulation (not recorded which). The origin of the receptors is a human donor in good health (CMV status not recorded). Some clones in this sample may be carry-over from other donors' samples.

The chain joins TRBV19 to TRBJ2-1; 8 positions agree with TRBD2. Germline V lookup: CDR1 LNHDA, CDR2 SQIVND (reference sequence). Germline trimming cut 7 bases from V and 10 bases from J; bases unmatched to any gene: 15. This CDR3 contains 15 residues. The CDR3 is CASNPGTRLTHEQFF. The DNA of the CDR3 is TGTGCCAGTAATCCCGGGACTAGATTAACCCACGAGCAGTTCTTC.

This clonotype was picked up a small number of times. The V and J genes are TRBV4-3 and TRBJ2-5, with 12 bases identical to TRBD2. The CDR3 loop spans 16 amino acids. Germline V gene data show CDR1 as LGHNA and CDR2 as YSLEER. The J segment lost 5 bases and the V segment lost 0 bases, leaving 4 bases of the junction unmatched. CDR3 DNA sequence: TGCGCCAGCAGCCAAGAACTAGCGGGAGGCGGGGAGACCCAGTACTTC. The encoded protein is CASSQELAGGGETQYF.

This rearrangement joins TRBV6-5 to TRBJ2-7; 8 bases are shared with TRBD2. Germline V gene sequence: CDR1 MNHEY, CDR2 SVGAGI. V dropped 2 bases and J dropped 6; count of bases not matched to a gene: 6. The CDR3 has 14 amino acids. CDR3 DNA sequence: TGTGCCAGCAGTTACGCCGGGAGGGCGGCCGAGCAGTACTTC. Translating it yields CASSYAGRAAEQYF.

This clonotype was observed many times. The chain carries TRBV7-2 and TRBJ1-1; the match to TRBD1 covers 8 bases. The CDR3 is 15 residues long. The V gene end was trimmed by 0 bases and the J gene end by 6 bases; junction bases not matched to a gene: 6. The germline V gene encodes CDR1 SGHTA and CDR2 FQGNSA. CDR3 region: CASSLAGTGGSEAFF. CDR3 in DNA: TGTGCCAGCAGCTTAGCCGGGACAGGTGGCTCTGAAGCTTTCTTT.

This clonotype turned up a few times. The gene calls are TRBV6-1 and TRBJ2-7; 7 bases are shared with TRBD2. The germline CDR1 and CDR2 sequences are MNHNS and SASEGT. After removal of 4 bases from V and 2 bases from J, the junction contained 5 bases not matched to a gene. This CDR3 is 14 amino acids long. CDR3 protein: CASSVSSGAYEQYV. In nucleotides, the CDR3 is TGTGCCAGCAGTGTTTCTAGCGGAGCCTACGAGCAGTACGTC.

The chain carries TRBV6-2 or TRBV6-3 and TRBJ2-1; TRBD2 is a possible D gene (8 bases). V lost 7 bases and J 9 bases, leaving 22 bases between the germline ends. CDR1 and CDR2 from the germline V gene are MNHEY and SVGEGT. CDR3 length equals 15 residues. CDR3: CASTQAGEWTGEQFF. Here the CDR3 DNA reads TGTGCCAGCACCCAAGCGGGAGAATGGACAGGTGAGCAGTTCTTC.

This clonotype was counted a few times. The rearrangement links TRBV12-5 to TRBJ2-1; TRBD1 might be the D (6 bases). The CDR3 contains 15 residues. The V and J ends lost 1 base and 4 bases respectively, with 11 bases between them. Per germline, CDR1 LGHNT and CDR2 FRNRAP. This chain's CDR3 is CASGLGAGEYNEQFF. CDR3 sequence (DNA): TGTGCTAGTGGTTTGGGAGCAGGGGAGTACAATGAGCAGTTCTTC.

This clonotype was counted a few times. The rearrangement links TRBV20-1 to TRBJ2-1, with D perhaps matching TRBD1 or TRBD2 (5 bases each). Trimming left V 7 bases short and J 7 bases short, with 23 bases between. Germline V CDR1 and CDR2: DFQATT, SNEGSKA (reference sequence). This CDR3 region has 15 residues. CDR3 bases: TGCAGTGTCTCAACCGGGACGGCCCTCTTTAATGAGCAGTTCTTC. Translation gives CSVSTGTALFNEQFF.

This clonotype has a count of ten or more. This sequence joins TRBV24-1 and TRBJ2-1; 8 bases fit TRBD2. V gave up 2 bases and J gave up 2 bases; unmatched junction bases: 4. This CDR3 region has 16 residues. Germline CDR1 KGHDR, CDR2 SFDVKD. The CDR3 is CATSDSSGGPYNEQFF. For the CDR3, the DNA is TGTGCCACCAGTGATTCGTCGGGAGGGCCCTACAATGAGCAGTTCTTC.

In this sample, this clonotype turned up many times. The chain carries TRBV7-2 and TRBJ2-4; possibly TRBD2 for D (5 bases). Germline-derived CDR1 and CDR2 are SGHTA and FQGNSA. Between the trimmed V and J ends, which lost 4 bases and 5 bases, there was a span of 12 bases. CDR3 length equals 14 residues. CDR3 region: CASSSTGLENIQYF. The CDR3 DNA reads as TGTGCCAGCAGCTCTACTGGACTGGAAAACATTCAGTACTTC.

This rearrangement joins TRBV12-3 or TRBV12-4 to TRBJ1-5; a weak D match, TRBD1 (6 bases). The CDR3 covers 13 residues. V gave up 6 bases and J gave up 9 bases, with 15 bases separating them. In DNA, the CDR3 is TGTGCCAGCAGATCAGATACAGGGCGGCCCCAGCATTTT. Translated, it gives CASRSDTGRPQHF.

This clonotype has at least ten counts. This chain connects TRBV7-2 to TRBJ2-3, with D perhaps matching TRBD2 (6 bases). The CDR3 covers 15 residues. The V and J ends lost 4 bases and 7 bases respectively, with 18 bases between them. Germline V CDR1 and CDR2: SGHTA, FQGNSA. CDR3 in DNA: TGTGCCAGCAGCTCAACTACGGAGGGCCGATATACGCAGTATTTT. Translated: CASSSTTEGRYTQYF.

The count of this clonotype is one. The chain combines TRBV10-3 with TRBJ1-5, with D uncertain. The CDR3 covers 13 residues. CDR1 ENHRY and CDR2 SYGVKD come from the germline V gene. Trimming shortened V by 4 bases and J by 5 bases, and 9 bases separated the two germline ends. CDR3 sequence reads: CAISGKRDQPQHF. As DNA, the CDR3 is TGTGCCATCAGTGGTAAACGAGATCAGCCCCAGCATTTT.

The rearrangement joins TRBV28 to TRBJ2-5; the D gene is possibly TRBD2 (6 bases). This CDR3 comprises 15 residues. V gave up 2 bases and J gave up 3 bases, with 13 bases separating them. Germline loops: CDR1 MDHEN, CDR2 SYDVKM. CDR3 bases: TGTGCCAGCAGTTTACAGCGGTCGGGGGAAGAGACCCAGTACTTC. Translation: CASSLQRSGEETQYF.

The chain recombines TRBV7-9 with TRBJ2-1; 16 nucleotides match TRBD2. This CDR3 is 18 amino acids long. Germline V CDR1 and CDR2: SEHNR, FQNEAQ (reference sequence). The V segment lost 4 bases and the J segment 6 bases; nucleotides outside the gene matches: 9. CDR3 residues: CASSSGTSGRAARNEQFF. DNA for the CDR3: TGTGCCAGCAGCTCCGGGACTAGCGGGAGGGCCGCGCGCAATGAGCAGTTCTTC.

This clonotype was recorded a few times. The rearrangement uses TRBV19 and TRBJ1-2; 7 nucleotides match TRBD1. V trimming: 3 bases; J trimming: 7 bases; junction bases outside the gene matches: 5. CDR1 and CDR2 from the germline V gene are LNHDA and SQIVND (reference sequence). The CDR3 contains 13 residues. The CDR3 spells CASSMWDRSGYTF. The CDR3 DNA reads as TGTGCCAGTAGTATGTGGGACAGAAGTGGCTACACCTTC.

The V gene is TRBV5-5, the J gene TRBJ2-7; 9 bases agree with TRBD2. Germline CDR1 is SGHKS and CDR2 is YYEKEE (reference sequence). This CDR3 region has 15 residues. The ends lost 2 bases at V and 3 bases at J; junction bases unmatched: 6. The CDR3 nucleotides are TGTGCCAGCAGCTTTCTTAGCGGGAGTGTCTACGAGCAGTACTTC. Its translation is CASSFLSGSVYEQYF.

This clonotype was observed many times. The rearrangement uses TRBV7-4 and TRBJ1-1, with TRBD1 identical over 7 bases. V was pared by 5 bases and J by 0 bases, with 9 bases of the junction left unmatched. The CDR3 runs to 16 residues. Germline assignment: CDR1 SGHVT and CDR2 SQSDAQ. The CDR3 DNA follows: TGTGCCAGCAGCCGAAGGACAGGACACATGAACACTGAAGCTTTCTTT. Translated: CASSRRTGHMNTEAFF.

This clonotype was found a few times. This chain links TRBV4-3 with TRBJ1-6; weak D call: TRBD1 (5 bases). Trimming pared 2 bases from V and 11 bases from J, leaving 16 bases between. The CDR3 consists of 15 residues. CDR1 is LGHNA and CDR2 is YSLEER in the germline V gene. CDR3 region: CASSQSGTGLTPLHF. CDR3 coding DNA: TGCGCCAGCAGCCAATCCGGGACCGGGTTGACACCCCTCCACTTT.

This clonotype was counted only a few times. The rearrangement uses TRBV27 and TRBJ1-2; D is undetermined. This CDR3 region has 13 residues. The V gene's germline CDR1 is MNHEY and CDR2 SMNVEV (reference sequence). V lost 8 bases, J lost 1 base, and 11 bases lay in between. The chain's CDR3 is CASGGSLNYGYTF. DNA of the CDR3: TGTGCCAGCGGTGGGTCCCTTAACTATGGCTACACCTTC.

This clonotype turned up a few times. This chain uses TRBV7-9 with TRBJ2-1; D is possibly TRBD1 (6 bases). Between the trimmed V and J ends, which lost 8 bases and 1 base, there was a span of 9 bases. This CDR3 has 13 amino acids. CDR1 is SEHNR, CDR2 FQNEAQ, per germline (reference sequence). In DNA, the CDR3 is TGTGCCAGCTTGGACAGTTCCTACAATGAGCAGTTCTTC. The encoded protein is CASLDSSYNEQFF. The full variable domain, with the rest looked up from reference TRBV7-9 and TRBJ2-1, is DTGVSQNPRHKITKRGQNVTFRCDPISEHNRLYWYRQTLGQGPEFLTYFQNEAQLEKSRLLSDRFSAERPKGSFSTLEIQRTEQGDSAMYLCASLDSSYNEQFFGPGTRLTVL.

The rearrangement uses TRBV27 and TRBJ1-2, with a tentative D call TRBD1 (6 bases). This CDR3 is built from 16 residues. Trimming shortened V by 5 bases and J by 2 bases, and 18 bases separated the two germline ends. Germline lookup yields CDR1 MNHEY and CDR2 SMNVEV (reference sequence). The CDR3 loop is CASSRAPGHINYGYTF. The CDR3, as DNA: TGTGCCAGCAGTCGTGCTCCGGGACACATCAACTATGGCTACACCTTC.

The chain has TRBV20-1 and TRBJ2-1, with D unresolved. With 0 bases removed from V and 4 bases from J, the gap between germline ends came to 19 bases. The CDR3 spans 17 residues. Germline CDR1 reads DFQATT; CDR2 reads SNEGSKA (reference sequence). The CDR3 DNA sequence: TGCAGTGCTAGAGATCGTCCCCGGCTAGTACATTACAATGAGCAGTTCTTC. Residues: CSARDRPRLVHYNEQFF.

This clonotype has just a few counts. V and J are TRBV2 and TRBJ2-6; perhaps TRBD1 as D (6 bases). The CDR3 is 16 residues long. Germline CDR1 reads SNHLY; CDR2 reads FYNNEI. The germline V and J ends were trimmed by 4 bases and 2 bases, with 12 bases remaining between them. In nucleotides, the CDR3 is TGTGCCAGCAGTGTGAGGCCAGGGGCTGGGGCCAACGTCCTGACTTTC. Translating it yields CASSVRPGAGANVLTF.

The rearrangement uses TRBV28 and TRBJ1-5; D is uncertain. Trimming cost V 7 bases and J 7 bases, with 14 bases left between them. The CDR3 totals 13 residues. CDR1 is MDHEN, CDR2 SYDVKM, per germline. Here the CDR3 reads CASTIPGFQPQHF. The CDR3 region has the DNA TGTGCCAGCACCATCCCGGGGTTCCAGCCCCAGCATTTT. Full variable domain (outside the CDR3, taken from reference TRBV28 and TRBJ1-5): DVKVTQSSRYLVKRTGEKVFLECVQDMDHENMFWYRQDPGLGLRLIYFSYDVKMKEKGDIPEGYSVSREKKERFSLILESASTNQTSMYLCASTIPGFQPQHFGDGTRLSIL.